The 10 T cell receptor beta chains listed next were all sequenced from one sample in a study of response to subunit inactivated influenza vaccine. TCRdb reprocessed the RT-PCR reads via MiXCR and lists one record per CDR3 protein. The table includes under 750,000 distinct CDR3 sequences, about 10% detected once. The sequencing used PBMCs from blood, collected on the day of vaccination. The receptor set was obtained from a man aged 45 to 65 who received an inactivated influenza vaccine.

This clonotype has a handful of counts. The gene calls are TRBV4-3 and TRBJ2-7, with 9 bases that match TRBD1. After removal of 0 bases from V and 2 bases from J, the junction contained 5 bases not matched to a gene. CDR1 LGHNA and CDR2 YSLEER come from the germline V gene. The CDR3 contains 16 residues. The CDR3 sequence: CASSQEGQGSPYEQYF. The CDR3 nucleotides are TGCGCCAGCAGCCAAGAGGGACAGGGAAGCCCCTACGAGCAGTACTTC.

V gene TRBV12-3 or TRBV12-4 combines with J gene TRBJ1-1, with TRBD1 as a possible D gene (5 bases). The V end lost 6 bases, the J end lost 4 bases, and 12 bases lay between the germline ends. This CDR3 is built from 13 residues. CDR3 region: CASSPDKVTEAFF. CDR3 in DNA: TGTGCCAGCAGCCCGGACAAAGTCACTGAAGCTTTCTTT.

This clonotype was seen ten or more times. This chain joins TRBV2 and TRBJ2-3, with 10 bases that match TRBD2. V was pared by 6 bases and J by 4 bases, with 7 bases of the junction left unmatched. CDR3 size: 15 residues. Germline CDR1 SNHLY, CDR2 FYNNEI. In nucleotides, the CDR3 is TGTGCCAGCAGCGGGGGGACTAGCGTCGCAGATACGCAGTATTTT. This encodes CASSGGTSVADTQYF.

Many counts were recorded for this clonotype. V gene TRBV9 combines with J gene TRBJ2-3; D is ambiguous. Trimming pared 1 base from V and 0 bases from J, leaving 6 bases between. The CDR3 loop spans 14 amino acids. The germline V gene encodes CDR1 SGDLS and CDR2 YYNGEE. The CDR3 is CASSVRPSTDTQYF. The CDR3 region has the DNA TGTGCCAGCAGCGTACGGCCGAGCACAGATACGCAGTATTTT.

V is TRBV12-3 or TRBV12-4 and J is TRBJ1-6, with a weak D call TRBD1 (6 bases). The CDR3 length is 15 residues. V lost 4 bases and J lost 10, with 17 bases in between. The CDR3 bases are TGTGCCAGCAGTTCAGGGGTGGCCCTTAGATCACCCCTCCACTTT. Translated, it gives CASSSGVALRSPLHF.

The chain is built from TRBV10-3 and TRBJ2-3, with D tentatively TRBD1 (6 bases). The germline V gene has CDR1 ENHRY and CDR2 SYGVKD. V lost 0 bases and J 4 bases, leaving 8 bases between the germline ends. The length of the CDR3 is 14 residues. Here the CDR3 DNA reads TGTGCCATCAGTGAGTCCAGGGGACCAGATACGCAGTATTTT. Encoded protein: CAISESRGPDTQYF.

As concerns this clonotype: A much larger clone differs by one base, so this may be a read error. The rearrangement joins TRBV11-2 to TRBJ2-1; D not certain. CDR1 is SGHAT and CDR2 is FQNNGV in the germline V gene. Trimming shortened V by 5 bases and J by 0 bases, and 14 bases separated the two germline ends. This CDR3 is built from 16 residues. This chain's CDR3 is CASSLNRKSSYNEQFF. The CDR3 DNA reads TGTGCCAGCAGCCTAAATCGGAAGAGCTCCTACAATGAGCAGTTCTTC.

This clonotype was found a few times. This sequence joins TRBV5-1 and TRBJ1-2; perhaps TRBD1 as D (5 bases). The V gene lost 0 bases and the J gene lost 8 bases, with 11 bases spanning the gap. Germline V CDR1 and CDR2: SGHRS, YFSETQ. This CDR3 region has 13 residues. The CDR3 here is CASSLEGFWGYTF. As DNA, the CDR3 is TGCGCCAGCAGCTTGGAGGGGTTTTGGGGCTACACCTTC.

The chain employs TRBV6-1 and TRBJ2-5; unclear D gene. The CDR3 sequence is 13 residues long. V was shortened by 6 bases and J by 5 bases, with 13 bases between the two germline ends. The V gene's germline CDR1 is MNHNS and CDR2 SASEGT. In DNA form, the CDR3 reads TGTGCCAGCAGATCCCGGACGGAGGAGACCCAGTACTTC. As protein: CASRSRTEETQYF.

Here the CDR3 DNA reads TGCGCCAGCAGAGACAACCCCTACGAGCAGTACTTC. This codes for CASRDNPYEQYF. This chain joins TRBV5-1 and TRBJ2-7; unclear D gene. The CDR3 sequence is 12 residues long. Germline loops: CDR1 SGHRS, CDR2 YFSETQ. Trimming removed 5 bases at V and 2 bases at J, with 8 bases between.